The T cell receptor beta chain under discussion was sequenced for a study of CD8 T cell repertoires and HIV-1 epitope variants. The overall study: Twenty-five autologous and known Gag and Nef epitope variant peptides each stimulated T cells separately.

Study observations and caveats: Only beta chains were identified, marking proliferation to antigen, not function.

Concerning this clone: What it recognizes is unknown.

Libraries were prepared by immunoSEQ multiplex PCR; TCRdb keeps only in-frame clonotypes and omits some of them. This sample carries around 4,100 clones, about two thirds of them seen once, and the ten largest clones take approximately 44%. Sequencing was performed on cultured CD8+ T cells derived from PBMCs. The receptor's source is a male donor with HIV.

This chain's CDR3 is CATSRSTDLTDTQYF. CDR3 coding DNA: TGTGCCACCAGCAGAAGTACAGATCTCACAGATACGCAGTATTTT. The chain links TRBV15 to TRBJ2-3, with unresolved D. Trimming pared 2 bases from V and 2 bases from J, leaving 11 bases between. Germline V gene lookup returns CDR1 LNHNV and CDR2 YYDKDF (reference sequence). The CDR3 spans 15 residues.